Detailed here is one TCR beta chain. Participants reported their clinical history, and cohort assignment relied on those reports. This sample stems from a study of blood T cell repertoires in COVID-19. Libraries were prepared by immunoSEQ multiplex PCR; TCRdb keeps only in-frame clonotypes and omits some of them. The top ten clones hold under 15% of a sample with roughly 180,000 clones, nearly 80% of them seen once. The germline V gene encodes CDR1 DFQATT and CDR2 SNEGSKA (reference sequence). This CDR3 comprises 17 residues. Trimming at V came to 3 bases and at J to 5 bases, leaving 15 bases not matched to a gene.

Material: PBMCs or T cells enriched from blood (not recorded which). The V and J genes are TRBV20-1 and TRBJ2-7, with TRBD2 identical over 11 bases. The clonotype was recovered from a man in his fifties or sixties who had been exposed to COVID-19. The CDR3 DNA follows: TGCAGTGCTAGTAAGGGACTTAGCGGGAGGGCCGGGAACGAGCAGTACTTC. This sequence encodes CSASKGLSGRAGNEQYF.